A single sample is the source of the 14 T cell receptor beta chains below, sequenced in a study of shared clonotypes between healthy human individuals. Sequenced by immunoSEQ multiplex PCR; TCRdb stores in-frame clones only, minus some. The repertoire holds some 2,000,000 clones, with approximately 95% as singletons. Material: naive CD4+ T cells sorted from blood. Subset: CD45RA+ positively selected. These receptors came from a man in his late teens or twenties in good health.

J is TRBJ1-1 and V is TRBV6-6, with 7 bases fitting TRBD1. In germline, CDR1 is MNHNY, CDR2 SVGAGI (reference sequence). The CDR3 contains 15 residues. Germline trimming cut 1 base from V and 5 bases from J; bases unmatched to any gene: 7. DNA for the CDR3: TGTGCCAGCAGTTACTTCGCGACAGGGAGTACTGAAGCTTTCTTT. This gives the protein CASSYFATGSTEAFF.

CDR3 in amino acids: CASSPLLASTDTQYF. Written as DNA, the CDR3 is TGTGCCAGTAGTCCTTTACTAGCCAGCACAGATACGCAGTATTTT. The V gene is TRBV19, the J gene TRBJ2-3, with a tentative D call TRBD2 (6 bases). Trimming took off 5 bases at V and 0 bases at J, with 12 bases between the two ends. CDR3 length equals 15 residues. CDR1 is LNHDA, CDR2 SQIVND, per germline (reference sequence).

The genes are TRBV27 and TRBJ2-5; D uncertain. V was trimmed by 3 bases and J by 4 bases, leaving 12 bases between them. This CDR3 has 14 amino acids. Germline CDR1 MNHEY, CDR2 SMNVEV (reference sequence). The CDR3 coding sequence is TGTGCCAGCAGTTTGGGTTCTTGGGGAGAGACCCAGTACTTC. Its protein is CASSLGSWGETQYF.

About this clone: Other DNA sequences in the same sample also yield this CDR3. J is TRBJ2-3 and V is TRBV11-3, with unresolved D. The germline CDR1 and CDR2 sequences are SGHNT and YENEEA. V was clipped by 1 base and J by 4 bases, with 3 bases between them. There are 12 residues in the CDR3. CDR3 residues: CASSLGPDTQYF. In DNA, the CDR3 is TGTGCCAGCAGCTTAGGTCCAGATACGCAGTATTTT.

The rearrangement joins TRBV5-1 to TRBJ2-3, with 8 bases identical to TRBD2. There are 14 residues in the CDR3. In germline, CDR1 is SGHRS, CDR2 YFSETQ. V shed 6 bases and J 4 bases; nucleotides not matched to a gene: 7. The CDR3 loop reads CASKSLAGADTQYF. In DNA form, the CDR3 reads TGCGCCAGCAAGAGTCTAGCGGGCGCAGATACGCAGTATTTT.

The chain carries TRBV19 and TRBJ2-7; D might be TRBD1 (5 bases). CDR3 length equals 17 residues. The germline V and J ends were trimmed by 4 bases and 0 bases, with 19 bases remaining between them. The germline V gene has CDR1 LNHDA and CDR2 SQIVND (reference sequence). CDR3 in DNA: TGTGCCAGTAGTAACGATCGGGCAGGGCTAACCTCCTACGAGCAGTACTTC. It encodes CASSNDRAGLTSYEQYF. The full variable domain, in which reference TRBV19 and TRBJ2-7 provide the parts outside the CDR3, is DGGITQSPKYLFRKEGQNVTLSCEQNLNHDAMYWYRQDPGQGLRLIYYSQIVNDFQKGDIAEGYSVSREKKESFPLTVTSAQKNPTAFYLCASSNDRAGLTSYEQYFGPGTRLTVT.

The CDR3 DNA reads as TGTGCCAGCTCTCAATTGGGGGGGGCAGCCACAGATACGCAGTATTTT. Protein sequence: CASSQLGGAATDTQYF. The rearrangement joins TRBV25-1 to TRBJ2-3, with D tentatively TRBD2 (7 bases). CDR1 and CDR2 from the germline V gene are MGHDK and SYGVNS. Trimming removed 8 bases at V and 2 bases at J, with 20 bases between. The CDR3 loop spans 16 amino acids.

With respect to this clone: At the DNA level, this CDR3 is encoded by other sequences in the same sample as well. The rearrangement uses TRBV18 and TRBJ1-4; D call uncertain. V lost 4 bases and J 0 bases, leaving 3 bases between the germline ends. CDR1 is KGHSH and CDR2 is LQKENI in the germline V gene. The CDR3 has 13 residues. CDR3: CASSRSTNEKLFF. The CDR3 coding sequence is TGTGCCAGCTCACGGTCAACTAATGAAAAACTGTTTTTT.

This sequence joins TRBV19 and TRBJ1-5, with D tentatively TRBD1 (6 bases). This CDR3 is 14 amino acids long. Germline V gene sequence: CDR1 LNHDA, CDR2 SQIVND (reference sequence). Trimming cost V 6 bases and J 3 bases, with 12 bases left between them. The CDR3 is CASSYREDNQPQHF. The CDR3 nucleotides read TGTGCCAGTAGCTACAGGGAGGACAATCAGCCCCAGCATTTT.

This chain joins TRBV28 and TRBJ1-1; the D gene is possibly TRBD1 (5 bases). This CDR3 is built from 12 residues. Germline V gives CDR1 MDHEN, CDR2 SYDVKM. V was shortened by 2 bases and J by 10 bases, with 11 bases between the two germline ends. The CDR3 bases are TGTGCCAGCAGTTTAAATCACAGGACAGCTTTCTTT. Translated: CASSLNHRTAFF.

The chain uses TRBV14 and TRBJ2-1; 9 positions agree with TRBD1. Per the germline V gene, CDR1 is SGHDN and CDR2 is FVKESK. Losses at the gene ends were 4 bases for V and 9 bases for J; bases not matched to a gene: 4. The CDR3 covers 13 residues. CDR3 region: CASSRTGAGEQFF. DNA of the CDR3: TGTGCCAGCAGCCGGACAGGGGCGGGTGAGCAGTTCTTC. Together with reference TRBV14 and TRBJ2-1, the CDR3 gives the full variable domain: EAGVTQFPSHSVIEKGQTVTLRCDPISGHDNLYWYRRVMGKEIKFLLHFVKESKQDESGMPNNRFLAERTGGTYSTLKVQPAELEDSGVYFCASSRTGAGEQFFGPGTRLTVL.

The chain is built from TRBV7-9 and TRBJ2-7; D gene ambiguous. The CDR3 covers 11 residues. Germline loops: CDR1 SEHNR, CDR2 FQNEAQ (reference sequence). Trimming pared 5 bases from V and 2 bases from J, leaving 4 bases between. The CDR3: CASSHTYEQYF. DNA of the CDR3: TGTGCCAGCAGCCATACCTACGAGCAGTACTTC.

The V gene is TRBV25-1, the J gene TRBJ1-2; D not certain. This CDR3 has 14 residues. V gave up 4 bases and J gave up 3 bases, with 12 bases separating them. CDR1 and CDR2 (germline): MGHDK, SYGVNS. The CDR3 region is CASSAAGLDYGYTF. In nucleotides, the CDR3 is TGTGCCAGCAGTGCGGCCGGACTGGACTATGGCTACACCTTC.

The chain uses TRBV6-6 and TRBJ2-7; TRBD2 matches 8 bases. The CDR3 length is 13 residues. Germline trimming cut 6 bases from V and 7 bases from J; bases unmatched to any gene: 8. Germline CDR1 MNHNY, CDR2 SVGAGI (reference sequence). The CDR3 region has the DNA TGTGCCAGCAGCTGGGGACTAGTGGGTGAGCAGTACTTC. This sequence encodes CASSWGLVGEQYF.